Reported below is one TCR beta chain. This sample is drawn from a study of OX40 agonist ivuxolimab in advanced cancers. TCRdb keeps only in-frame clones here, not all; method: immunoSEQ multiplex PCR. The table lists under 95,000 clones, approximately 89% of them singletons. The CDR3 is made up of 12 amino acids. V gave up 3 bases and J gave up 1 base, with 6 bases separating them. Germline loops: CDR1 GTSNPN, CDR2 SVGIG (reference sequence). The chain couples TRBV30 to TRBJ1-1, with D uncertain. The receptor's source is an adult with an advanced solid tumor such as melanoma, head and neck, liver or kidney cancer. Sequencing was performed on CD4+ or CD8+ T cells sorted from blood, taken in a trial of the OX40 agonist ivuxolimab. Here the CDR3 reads CAWRHPNTEAFF. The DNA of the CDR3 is TGTGCCTGGAGGCACCCGAACACTGAAGCTTTCTTT.